These 11 T cell receptor beta chains share one sample of origin, sequenced in a study of cytomegalovirus exposure and HLA in healthy donors. Assay used: immunoSEQ multiplex PCR; TCRdb lists only in-frame clones, some missing. The sample has more than 200,000 clones, roughly 87% seen once; the top ten hold more than 10%. Sequencing used PBMCs. These receptor sequences come from a man between 18 and 29 years old in good health and CMV-seropositive.

This clone was picked up a small number of times. The V gene is TRBV15, the J gene TRBJ1-2, with 7 bases aligning to TRBD1. V trimming: 5 bases; J trimming: 2 bases; junction bases outside the gene matches: 2. Per the germline V gene, CDR1 is LNHNV and CDR2 is YYDKDF (reference sequence). The CDR3 extends over 13 amino acids. CDR3 sequence reads: CATSVQGNYGYTF. DNA of the CDR3: TGTGCCACCAGCGTACAGGGGAACTATGGCTACACCTTC. Full variable domain (outside the CDR3, taken from reference TRBV15 and TRBJ1-2): DAMVIQNPRYQVTQFGKPVTLSCSQTLNHNVMYWYQQKSSQAPKLLFHYYDKDFNNEADTPDNFQSRRPNTSFCFLDIRSPGLGDTAMYLCATSVQGNYGYTFGSGTRLTVV.

The chain employs TRBV20-1 and TRBJ1-1; D is unresolved. The CDR3 covers 11 residues. V was cut by 1 base and J by 2 bases, with 2 bases left in between. Germline assignment: CDR1 DFQATT and CDR2 SNEGSKA (reference sequence). The CDR3 DNA reads as TGCAGTGCTAGAGTCAACACTGAAGCTTTCTTT. Translating it yields CSARVNTEAFF.

In its sample, this clone was seen a few times. The genes are TRBV6-6 and TRBJ1-2; D unclear. This CDR3 spans 11 amino acids. Germline assignment: CDR1 MNHNY and CDR2 SVGAGI (reference sequence). Trimming shortened V by 6 bases and J by 7 bases, and 9 bases separated the two germline ends. Here the CDR3 DNA reads TGTGCCAGCAGCCGCGAAGGTGGCTACACCTTC. It encodes CASSREGGYTF.

This chain connects TRBV7-9 to TRBJ1-2; D not resolved. Germline loops: CDR1 SEHNR, CDR2 FQNEAQ (reference sequence). V gave up 5 bases and J gave up 7 bases, with 17 bases separating them. The length of the CDR3 is 14 residues. The CDR3 sequence: CASSPYGGRGGYTF. As DNA, the CDR3 is TGTGCCAGCAGCCCCTACGGAGGGCGCGGTGGCTACACCTTC.

V and J are TRBV28 and TRBJ1-3; possible D gene TRBD1, 6 bases. CDR3 length: 13 residues. CDR1 MDHEN and CDR2 SYDVKM come from the germline V gene. The V end lost 6 bases, the J end lost 1 base, and 7 bases lay between the germline ends. As DNA, the CDR3 is TGTGCCAGCAGCAGGGGTTCTGGAAACACCATATATTTT. Translating gives CASSRGSGNTIYF. Variable domain in full (rest from reference TRBV28 and TRBJ1-3): DVKVTQSSRYLVKRTGEKVFLECVQDMDHENMFWYRQDPGLGLRLIYFSYDVKMKEKGDIPEGYSVSREKKERFSLILESASTNQTSMYLCASSRGSGNTIYFGEGSWLTVV.

V and J are TRBV7-7 and TRBJ2-2, with a possible D match to TRBD1 (5 bases). V lost 6 bases and J lost 4, with 18 bases in between. The CDR3 extends over 16 amino acids. Germline V lookup: CDR1 SSHAT, CDR2 FNYEAQ (reference sequence). The CDR3 coding sequence is TGTGCCAGCAGTCCTGGGGCGTCCACGGCCACCGGGGAGCTGTTTTTT. Translating gives CASSPGASTATGELFF.

J is TRBJ1-4 and V is TRBV30, with TRBD1 identical over 8 bases. The CDR3 has 13 amino acids. Germline loops: CDR1 GTSNPN, CDR2 SVGIG (reference sequence). With V trimmed by 5 bases and J by 4 bases, 3 bases remained unmatched. The DNA of the CDR3 is TGTGCCTGGGGACAGGGCCTTAATGAAAAACTGTTTTTT. Amino acids: CAWGQGLNEKLFF.

The chain recombines TRBV7-2 with TRBJ2-7; the match to TRBD2 covers 7 bases. Germline CDR1 reads SGHTA; CDR2 reads FQGNSA. The J segment lost 2 bases and the V segment lost 1 base, leaving 5 bases of the junction unmatched. The CDR3 is 15 amino acids. Here the CDR3 reads CASSLERGRAYEQYF. For the CDR3, the DNA is TGTGCCAGCAGCTTAGAGCGAGGGAGGGCCTACGAGCAGTACTTC.

The chain recombines TRBV4-1 with TRBJ2-4, with D unclear. The V end lost 2 bases, the J end lost 2 bases, and 10 bases lay between the germline ends. Germline loops: CDR1 MGHRA, CDR2 YSYEKL. The CDR3 extends over 15 amino acids. The CDR3 spells CASSQPQVSKNIQYF. CDR3 bases: TGCGCCAGCAGCCAACCCCAGGTCTCCAAAAACATTCAGTACTTC.

The J gene is TRBJ2-7, the V gene TRBV6-5, with 8 positions matching TRBD1. Trimming removed 5 bases from V and 4 bases from J; junction bases left unmatched: 4. Germline V gives CDR1 MNHEY, CDR2 SVGAGI. The CDR3 consists of 13 residues. The CDR3 loop reads CASSRRQGYEQYF. The CDR3 nucleotides are TGTGCCAGCAGTCGGAGACAGGGGTACGAGCAGTACTTC.

This clone was recorded once. The V call is TRBV5-1, the J call TRBJ2-7; 16 nucleotides match TRBD2. The germline gives CDR1 SGHRS, CDR2 YFSETQ. This CDR3 is built from 17 residues. V trimming: 0 bases; J trimming: 7 bases; junction bases outside the gene matches: 7. The CDR3 sequence: CASSLEGLAGGPREQYF. The CDR3 nucleotides are TGCGCCAGCAGCTTGGAGGGACTAGCGGGAGGGCCAAGGGAGCAGTACTTC.